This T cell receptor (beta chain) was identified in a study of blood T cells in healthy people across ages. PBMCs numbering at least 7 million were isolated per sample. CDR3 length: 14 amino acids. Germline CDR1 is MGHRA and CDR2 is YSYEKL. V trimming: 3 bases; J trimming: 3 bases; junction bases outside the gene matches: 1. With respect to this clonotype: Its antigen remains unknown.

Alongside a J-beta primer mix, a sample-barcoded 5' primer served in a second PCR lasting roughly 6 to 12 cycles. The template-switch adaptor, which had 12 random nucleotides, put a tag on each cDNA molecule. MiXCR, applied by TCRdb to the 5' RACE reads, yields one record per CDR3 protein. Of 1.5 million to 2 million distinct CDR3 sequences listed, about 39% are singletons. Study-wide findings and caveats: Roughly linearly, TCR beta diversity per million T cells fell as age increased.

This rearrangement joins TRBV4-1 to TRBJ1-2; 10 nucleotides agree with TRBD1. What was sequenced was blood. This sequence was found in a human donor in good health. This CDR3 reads CASSQTGGHYGYTF. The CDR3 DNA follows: TGCGCCAGCAGCCAGACAGGGGGCCACTATGGCTACACCTTC.